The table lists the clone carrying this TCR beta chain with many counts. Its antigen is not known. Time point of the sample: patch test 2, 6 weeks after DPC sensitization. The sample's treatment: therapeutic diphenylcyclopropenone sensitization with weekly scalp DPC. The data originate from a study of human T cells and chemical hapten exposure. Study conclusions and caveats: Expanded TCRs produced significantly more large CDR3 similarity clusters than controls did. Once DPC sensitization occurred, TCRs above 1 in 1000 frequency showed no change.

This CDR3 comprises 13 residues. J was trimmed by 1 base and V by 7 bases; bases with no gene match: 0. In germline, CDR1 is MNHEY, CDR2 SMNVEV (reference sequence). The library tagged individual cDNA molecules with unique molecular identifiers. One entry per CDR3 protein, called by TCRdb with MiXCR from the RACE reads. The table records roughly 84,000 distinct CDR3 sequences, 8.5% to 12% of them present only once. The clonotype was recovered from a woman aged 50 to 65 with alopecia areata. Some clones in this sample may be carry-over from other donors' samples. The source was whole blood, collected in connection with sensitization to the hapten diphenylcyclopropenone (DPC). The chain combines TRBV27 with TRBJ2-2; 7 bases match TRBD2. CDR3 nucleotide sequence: TGTGCCAGCACTAGCGGGAACACCGGGGAGCTGTTTTTT. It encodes CASTSGNTGELFF.